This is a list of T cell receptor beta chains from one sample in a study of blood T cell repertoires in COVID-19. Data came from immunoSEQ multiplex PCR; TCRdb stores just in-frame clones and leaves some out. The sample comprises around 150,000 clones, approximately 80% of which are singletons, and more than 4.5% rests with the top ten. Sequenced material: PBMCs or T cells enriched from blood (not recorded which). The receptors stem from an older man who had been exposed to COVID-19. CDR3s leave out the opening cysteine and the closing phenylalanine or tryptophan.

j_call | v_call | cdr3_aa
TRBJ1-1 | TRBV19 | ASGQGADTEAF
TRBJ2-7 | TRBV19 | ASGTGGNEQY
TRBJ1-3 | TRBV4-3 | ASSPTLQATGNTIY
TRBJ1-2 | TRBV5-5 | ASSGGGGANYGYT
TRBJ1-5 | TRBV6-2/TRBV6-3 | ASSLQGPQPQH
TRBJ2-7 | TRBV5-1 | ASSLGTSGTYEQY
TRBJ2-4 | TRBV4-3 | ASSQDLVQGNIQY
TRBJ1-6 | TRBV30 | AWKGTNSPLH
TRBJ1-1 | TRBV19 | ASSATGYTFAEAF
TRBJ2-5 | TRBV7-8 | ASSLAPGGFY
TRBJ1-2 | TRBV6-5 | ASRRRTGGPGYT
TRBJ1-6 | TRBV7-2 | ASSLGGQTYNSPLH
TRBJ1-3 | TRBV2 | ASSLGQGFSGNTIY
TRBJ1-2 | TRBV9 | ASSVVPGGLDGYT
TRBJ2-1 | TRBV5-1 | ASSLAGGTFYNEQF
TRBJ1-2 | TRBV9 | ASSRGGSGNYGYT
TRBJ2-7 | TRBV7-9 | ASSLAGGSYEQY
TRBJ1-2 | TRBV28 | ASRPSGQGNNYGYT